The 16 T cell receptor beta chains below were found in one sample sequenced in a study of cytomegalovirus exposure and HLA in healthy donors. PCR was performed using 60 Vbeta and 13 Jbeta primers. Libraries were prepared by immunoSEQ multiplex PCR; TCRdb keeps only in-frame clonotypes and omits some of them. The table shows approximately 100,000 clones, with around three quarters occurring only once. Sequencing was done on a sample of PBMCs. Every receptor here comes from a middle-aged man in good health and CMV-seronegative.

The chain couples TRBV13 to TRBJ2-5, with D maybe TRBD2 (6 bases). V lost 4 bases and J lost 9, with 24 bases in between. CDR1 PRHDT and CDR2 FYEKMQ come from the germline V gene (reference sequence). CDR3 length: 16 residues. CDR3 in amino acids: CASSSTLTRGKGAQYF. DNA of the CDR3: TGTGCCAGCAGCTCCACCCTGACTAGGGGAAAAGGGGCCCAGTACTTC.

This chain joins TRBV6-6 and TRBJ2-2, with D hard to call. The germline V gene encodes CDR1 MNHNY and CDR2 SVGAGI (reference sequence). CDR3 length equals 14 residues. Trimming removed 2 bases from V and 6 bases from J, with 10 bases in between. CDR3 sequence (DNA): TGTGCCAGCAGTTACCGTCAGGATGCCGGGGAGCTGTTTTTT. Its protein product is CASSYRQDAGELFF.

The gene calls are TRBV19 and TRBJ1-4, with D possibly TRBD1 on 6 matching bases. CDR1 LNHDA and CDR2 SQIVND come from the germline V gene (reference sequence). The CDR3 sequence is 14 residues long. V was trimmed by 6 bases and J by 8 bases, leaving 16 bases between them. CDR3 DNA: TGTGCCAGTAGCCTACAGGGCGGTCGGGAAAAACTGTTTTTT. It encodes CASSLQGGREKLFF.

This chain links TRBV28 with TRBJ2-1, with 7 bases lining up with TRBD2. The ends lost 4 bases at V and 5 bases at J; junction bases unmatched: 5. The V gene's germline CDR1 is MDHEN and CDR2 SYDVKM. This CDR3 has 14 amino acids. DNA of the CDR3: TGTGCCAGCAGTTCCGGGACTATAAACAATGAGCAGTTCTTC. Translated: CASSSGTINNEQFF. The complete variable domain, with remaining parts taken from reference TRBV28 and TRBJ2-1, reads DVKVTQSSRYLVKRTGEKVFLECVQDMDHENMFWYRQDPGLGLRLIYFSYDVKMKEKGDIPEGYSVSREKKERFSLILESASTNQTSMYLCASSSGTINNEQFFGPGTRLTVL.

This chain connects TRBV4-1 to TRBJ1-6; D is undetermined. With 0 bases removed from V and 12 bases from J, the gap between germline ends came to 12 bases. This CDR3 contains 14 residues. Per the germline V gene, CDR1 is MGHRA and CDR2 is YSYEKL. CDR3 in amino acids: CASSQDISGEPLHF. The CDR3 region has the DNA TGCGCCAGCAGCCAAGACATTTCCGGGGAACCCCTCCACTTT.

This chain links TRBV28 with TRBJ1-4; TRBD1 matches 9 bases. The CDR3 covers 15 residues. The germline V gene has CDR1 MDHEN and CDR2 SYDVKM. V dropped 6 bases and J dropped 5; count of bases not matched to a gene: 7. CDR3 sequence: CASSRSGTGNEKLFF. The CDR3 coding sequence is TGTGCCAGCAGCCGCTCCGGGACAGGGAATGAAAAACTGTTTTTT.

The chain recombines TRBV2 with TRBJ1-5, with 11 nucleotides matching TRBD1. With V trimmed by 6 bases and J by 5 bases, 3 bases remained unmatched. CDR1 SNHLY and CDR2 FYNNEI come from the germline V gene. The CDR3 is 14 residues long. The CDR3 nucleotides read TGTGCCAGCAGCGGGACAGGGGGAGATCAGCCCCAGCATTTT. It codes for CASSGTGGDQPQHF.

This clone has just a few counts. V gene TRBV19 combines with J gene TRBJ1-2, with unresolved D. V was pared by 8 bases and J by 10 bases, with 17 bases between. This CDR3 has 12 residues. Germline V lookup: CDR1 LNHDA, CDR2 SQIVND (reference sequence). The CDR3 protein is CASLTTPHVYTF. DNA for the CDR3: TGTGCCAGTTTAACAACGCCCCACGTCTACACCTTC.

The chain carries TRBV19 and TRBJ2-2; perhaps TRBD1 as D (6 bases). V lost 5 bases, J lost 5 bases, and 12 bases lay in between. CDR3 length equals 14 residues. Looked up from germline, CDR1 is LNHDA and CDR2 is SQIVND (reference sequence). The CDR3 DNA sequence: TGTGCCAGTAGTTTTCAGGGGTGGACCGGGGAGCTGTTTTTT. It encodes CASSFQGWTGELFF.

V gene TRBV19 combines with J gene TRBJ1-5; possible D gene TRBD1, 6 bases. V dropped 3 bases and J dropped 6 bases, with 9 bases sitting between them. CDR3 length: 13 residues. Germline V gene sequence: CDR1 LNHDA, CDR2 SQIVND (reference sequence). As DNA, the CDR3 is TGTGCCAGTAGTATCGGACAGCCTCAGCCCCAGCATTTT. Protein product: CASSIGQPQPQHF.

The gene calls are TRBV30 and TRBJ1-1; no definite D call. Germline CDR1 and CDR2: GTSNPN and SVGIG (reference sequence). This CDR3 comprises 14 residues. CDR3 in DNA: TGTGCAAGGAGAGTCGGCATACAGAACACTGAAGCTTTCTTT. Translating gives CARRVGIQNTEAFF.

The V gene is TRBV28, the J gene TRBJ2-5; D uncertain. From germline, CDR1 is MDHEN and CDR2 SYDVKM. V gave up 2 bases and J gave up 4 bases, with 5 bases separating them. This CDR3 has 12 amino acids. The CDR3 DNA is TGTGCCAGCAGTTTACAGGTAGAGACCCAGTACTTC. This sequence encodes CASSLQVETQYF.

The rearrangement links TRBV2 to TRBJ1-1, with D possibly being TRBD1 (6 bases). Trimming left V 6 bases short and J 1 base short, with 12 bases between. Germline V gene sequence: CDR1 SNHLY, CDR2 FYNNEI. CDR3 length: 14 amino acids. The CDR3 spells CASRTTGRNTEAFF. CDR3 DNA sequence: TGTGCCAGCAGGACCACAGGGAGGAACACTGAAGCTTTCTTT.

V and J are TRBV7-2 and TRBJ2-7, with 7 bases matching TRBD1. CDR3 length: 13 residues. Trimming cost V 5 bases and J 0 bases; bases outside gene matches: 1. CDR1 SGHTA and CDR2 FQGNSA come from the germline V gene. In nucleotides, the CDR3 is TGTGCCAGCAGCCGGGACAGCTCCTACGAGCAGTACGTC. The encoded protein is CASSRDSSYEQYV.

The chain carries TRBV6-6 and TRBJ2-1, with 8 bases aligning to TRBD2. V lost 4 bases to trimming and J lost 7 bases; unmatched junction nucleotides: 9. CDR1 and CDR2 (germline): MNHNY, SVGAGI (reference sequence). CDR3 length equals 15 residues. CDR3 sequence (DNA): TGTGCCAGCAGTTCAAAGGGCGGGGGGATGAATGAGCAGTTCTTC. Translated, it gives CASSSKGGGMNEQFF.

V and J are TRBV7-9 and TRBJ2-7; 10 nucleotides line up with TRBD2. This CDR3 spans 14 amino acids. The germline gives CDR1 SEHNR, CDR2 FQNEAQ (reference sequence). CDR3 residues: CSGEPSGGAQEQYF. The CDR3 bases are TGTTCCGGGGAACCAAGCGGGGGGGCGCAGGAGCAGTACTTC.